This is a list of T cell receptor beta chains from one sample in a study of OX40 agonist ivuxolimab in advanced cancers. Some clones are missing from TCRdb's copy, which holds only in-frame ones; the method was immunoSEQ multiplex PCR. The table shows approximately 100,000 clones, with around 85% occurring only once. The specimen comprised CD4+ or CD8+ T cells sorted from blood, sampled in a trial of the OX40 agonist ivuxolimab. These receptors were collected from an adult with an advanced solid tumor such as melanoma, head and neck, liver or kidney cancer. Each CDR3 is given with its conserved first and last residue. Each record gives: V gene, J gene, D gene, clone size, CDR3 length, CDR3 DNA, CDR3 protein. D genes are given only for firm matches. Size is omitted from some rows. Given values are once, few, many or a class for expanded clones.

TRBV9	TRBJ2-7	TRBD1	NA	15	TGTGCCAGCAGCGCGTCGGACAGGGGTACTTACGAGCAGTACTTC	CASSASDRGTYEQYF
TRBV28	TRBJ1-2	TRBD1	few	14	TGTGCCAGCAGTTTAAACAGGGGCAACTATGGCTACACCTTC	CASSLNRGNYGYTF
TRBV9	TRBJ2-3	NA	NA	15	TGTGCCAGCAGCGAGATAGCCCCCACAACAGATACGCAGTATTTT	CASSEIAPTTDTQYF
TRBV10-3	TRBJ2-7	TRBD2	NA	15	TGTGCCATCAGGGGACTAGCGGGAGTGAGAGGCGAGCAGTACTTC	CAIRGLAGVRGEQYF
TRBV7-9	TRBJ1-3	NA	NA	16	TGTGCCAGCAGCTTCGGGACGGTTCGTCTCTTTGGCACCATATATTTT	CASSFGTVRLFGTIYF
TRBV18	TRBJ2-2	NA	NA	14	TGTGCCAGCTCACCATCGGGAAAAACCGGGGAGCTGTTTTTT	CASSPSGKTGELFF
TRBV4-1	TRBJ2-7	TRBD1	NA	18	TGCGCCAGCAGCCAAGGAGTGGCACCGTACAGGGGGCTTCAAGAGCAGTACTTC	CASSQGVAPYRGLQEQYF
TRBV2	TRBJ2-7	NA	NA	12	TGTGCCAGCAGCCCAGGGACCTACGAGCAGTACTTC	CASSPGTYEQYF
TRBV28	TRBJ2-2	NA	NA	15	TGTGCCAGCAGTCGCCCGGGGACCTACACCGGGGAGCTGTTTTTT	CASSRPGTYTGELFF
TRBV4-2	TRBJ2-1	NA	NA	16	TGTGCCAGCAGCCAAGAAGGGACTGGAATCTACAATGAGCAGTTCTTC	CASSQEGTGIYNEQFF
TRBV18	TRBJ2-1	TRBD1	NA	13	TGTGCCAGCTCAGATCGCGACAGGGATGAGCAGTTCTTC	CASSDRDRDEQFF
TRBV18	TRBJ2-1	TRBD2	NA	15	TGTGCCAGCTCACCAGTAGCGGGAGCGGGGAATGAGCAGTTCTTC	CASSPVAGAGNEQFF
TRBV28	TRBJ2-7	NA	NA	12	TGTGCCAGCAGTCTAACCTCCTACGAGCAGTACTTC	CASSLTSYEQYF
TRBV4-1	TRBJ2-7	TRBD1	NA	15	TGCGCCAGCAGCCCTGGGACAGGGAGATTCTACGAGCAGTACTTC	CASSPGTGRFYEQYF
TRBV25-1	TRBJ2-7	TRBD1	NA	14	TGTGCCAGCGCCAAGTGGGGACAGACGGGTGAGCAGTACTTC	CASAKWGQTGEQYF
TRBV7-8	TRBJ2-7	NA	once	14	TGTGCCAGCAGCTTAGACTGGGACTCCTACGAGCAGTACTTC	CASSLDWDSYEQYF
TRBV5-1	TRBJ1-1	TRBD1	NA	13	TGCGCCAGCAGCCAAGGACAGGAGGATGAAGCTTTCTTT	CASSQGQEDEAFF
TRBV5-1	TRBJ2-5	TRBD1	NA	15	TGCGCCAGCAGCTTGGCGACAGGGGCGAGAGAGACCCAGTACTTC	CASSLATGARETQYF
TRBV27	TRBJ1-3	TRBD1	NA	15	TGTGCCAGCAGCCGCCGGACAGGGGGTGGAAACACCATATATTTT	CASSRRTGGGNTIYF
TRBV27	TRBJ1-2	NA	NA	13	TGTGCCAGCAGTTTCCCGGGAAGGGATGGCTACACCTTC	CASSFPGRDGYTF
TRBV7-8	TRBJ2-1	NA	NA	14	TGTGCCAGCAGCTTGGGCGGGAAGTACAATGAGCAGTTCTTC	CASSLGGKYNEQFF
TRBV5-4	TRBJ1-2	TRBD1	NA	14	TGTGCCAGCAGCTCTCCTGACAGGGCGACCGGCTACACCTTC	CASSSPDRATGYTF
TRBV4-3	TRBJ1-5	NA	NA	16	TGCGCCAGCAGCCAAGATAAAAACCAGTTCGGACAGCCCCAGCATTTT	CASSQDKNQFGQPQHF
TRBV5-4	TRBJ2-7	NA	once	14	TGTGCCAGCAGCCCAGGGGGGGGCGGTCGCGAGCAGTACTTC	CASSPGGGGREQYF
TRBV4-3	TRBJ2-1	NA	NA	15	TGCGCCAGCAGCACAGACATTACCCGAAACAATGAGCAGTTCTTC	CASSTDITRNNEQFF
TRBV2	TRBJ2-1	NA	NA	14	TGTGCCAGCAGTGAACCTAGCGCGGACAATGAGCAGTTCTTC	CASSEPSADNEQFF
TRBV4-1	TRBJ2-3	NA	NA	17	TGCGCCAGCAGCCAAGAAGGTCGAGCGCCGGGATGGGATACGCAGTATTTT	CASSQEGRAPGWDTQYF
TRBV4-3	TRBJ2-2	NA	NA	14	TGCGCCAGCGCCTTGACAGTGAACACCGGGGAGCTGTTTTTT	CASALTVNTGELFF
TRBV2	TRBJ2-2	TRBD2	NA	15	TGTGCCAGCAGTTATCTAGCGGGAGCGGCCGGGGAGCTGTTTTTT	CASSYLAGAAGELFF
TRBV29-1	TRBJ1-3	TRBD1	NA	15	TGCAGCGTTGAAAGACAGGGAGTCTCTGGAAACACCATATATTTT	CSVERQGVSGNTIYF
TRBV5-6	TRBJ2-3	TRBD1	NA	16	TGTGCCAGCAGCTCTGGGACAGGGGTCGGCACAGATACGCAGTATTTT	CASSSGTGVGTDTQYF
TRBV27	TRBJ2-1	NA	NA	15	TGTGCCAGCAGTTCACGCCCTACCCTCTACAATGAGCAGTTCTTC	CASSSRPTLYNEQFF
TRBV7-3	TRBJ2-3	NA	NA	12	TGTGCCAGCACCCAGCCCGGCGATACGCAGTATTTT	CASTQPGDTQYF
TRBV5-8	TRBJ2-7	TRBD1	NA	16	TGTGCCAGCAGCTTGGGTTTGGGACAGGCCTCCTACGAGCAGTACTTC	CASSLGLGQASYEQYF
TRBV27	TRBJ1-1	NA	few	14	TGTGCCAGCAGTTTTCAGGGGAGGGGCACTGAAGCTTTCTTT	CASSFQGRGTEAFF
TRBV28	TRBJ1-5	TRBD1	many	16	TGTGCCAGCAGTTTCGGGGGACAGCATAGCAATCAGCCCCAGCATTTT	CASSFGGQHSNQPQHF
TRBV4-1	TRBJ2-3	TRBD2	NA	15	TGCGCCAGCAGCCAACCGGGGGGGGGTGAGGATACGCAGTATTTT	CASSQPGGGEDTQYF
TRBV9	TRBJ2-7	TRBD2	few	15	TGTGCCAGCAGCCCTTGGACTAGCGCCGACTACGAGCAGTACTTC	CASSPWTSADYEQYF
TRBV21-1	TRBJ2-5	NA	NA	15	TGTGCCAGCACCCGGGTGGCGGAGAGCCAAGAGACCCAGTACTTC	CASTRVAESQETQYF
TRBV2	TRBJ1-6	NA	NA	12	TGTGCCAGCAGGTCGGACAGTTCACCCCTCCACTTT	CASRSDSSPLHF
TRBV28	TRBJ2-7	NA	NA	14	TGTGCCAGCAGGTCGGCACTCGGGGGCTACGAGCAGTACTTC	CASRSALGGYEQYF
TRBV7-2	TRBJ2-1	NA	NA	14	TGTGCCAGCAGCTTATCCAGGGGAGACGGTGAGCAGTTCTTC	CASSLSRGDGEQFF
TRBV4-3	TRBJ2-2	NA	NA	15	TGCGCCAGCAGCCGGAAATTGGCAGAAACCGGGGAGCTGTTTTTT	CASSRKLAETGELFF
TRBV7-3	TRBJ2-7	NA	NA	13	TGTGCCAGCAGCTTGGACGGGTGGGGCGAGCAGTACTTC	CASSLDGWGEQYF
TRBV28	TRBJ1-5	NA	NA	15	TGTGCCAGCAGCCGCCGGACAGTGCGAAATCAGCCCCAGCATTTT	CASSRRTVRNQPQHF
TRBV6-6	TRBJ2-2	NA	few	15	TGTGCCAGCAGTTACTCGGCGCCCAACACCGGGGAGCTGTTTTTT	CASSYSAPNTGELFF
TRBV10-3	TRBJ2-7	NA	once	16	TGTGCCACAAAACGGGACGGGTTGTCAGCAGGATACGAGCAGTACTTC	CATKRDGLSAGYEQYF
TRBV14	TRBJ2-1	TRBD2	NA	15	TGTGCCAGCAGCCAATATATTGAGCGGGAGAATGAGCAGTTCTTC	CASSQYIERENEQFF
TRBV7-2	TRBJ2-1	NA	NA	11	TGTGCCAGCAGCAACTTCAATGAGCAGTTCTTC	CASSNFNEQFF
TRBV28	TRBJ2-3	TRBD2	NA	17	TGTGCCAGCAGTTCGGGACTAGCGGGAGCTAGCACAGATACGCAGTATTTT	CASSSGLAGASTDTQYF
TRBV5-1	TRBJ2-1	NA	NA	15	TGCGCCAGCAGCTTGGTGGTAACCCGGTACAATGAGCAGTTCTTC	CASSLVVTRYNEQFF
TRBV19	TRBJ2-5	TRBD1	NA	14	TGTGCCACTACCCGGGACAGAGCTCAAGAGACCCAGTACTTC	CATTRDRAQETQYF
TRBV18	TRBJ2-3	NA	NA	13	TGTGCCAGCTCACGTGACCCTGGGAATACGCAGTATTTT	CASSRDPGNTQYF
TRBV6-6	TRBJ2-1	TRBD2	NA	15	TGTGCCAGCAGGCAAGGACTAGCGGTCCCGAATGAGCAGTTCTTC	CASRQGLAVPNEQFF
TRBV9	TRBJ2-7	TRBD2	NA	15	TGTGCCAGCAGCGTAGGTATCGGCGGGAGCTACGAGCAGTACTTC	CASSVGIGGSYEQYF